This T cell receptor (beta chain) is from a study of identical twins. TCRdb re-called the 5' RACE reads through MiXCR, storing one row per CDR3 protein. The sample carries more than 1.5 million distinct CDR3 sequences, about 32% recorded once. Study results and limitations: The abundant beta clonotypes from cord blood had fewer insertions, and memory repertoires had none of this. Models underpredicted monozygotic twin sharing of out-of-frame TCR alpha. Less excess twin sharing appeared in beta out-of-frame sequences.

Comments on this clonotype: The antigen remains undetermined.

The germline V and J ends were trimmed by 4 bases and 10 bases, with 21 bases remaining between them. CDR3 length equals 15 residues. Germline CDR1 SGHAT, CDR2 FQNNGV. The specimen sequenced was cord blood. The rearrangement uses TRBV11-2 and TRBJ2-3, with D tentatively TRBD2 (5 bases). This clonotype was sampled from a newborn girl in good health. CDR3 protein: CASSSATGIGIPQYF. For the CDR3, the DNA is TGTGCCAGCAGCTCCGCGACCGGGATAGGAATTCCGCAGTATTTT.